Each of the 19 T cell receptor beta chains below was sequenced from the same sample in a study of CD8+CD57+ T cells in acquired aplastic anemia. All patients picked for sequencing had shown, by flow cytometry, an expansion of CD8+CD57+ cells. Genomic DNA, serving as template, underwent TCR beta VDJ and CDR3 profiling. From the reads, TCRdb called clonotypes with MiXCR, one entry per CDR3 protein. Among about half a million distinct CDR3 sequences listed, around 30% were seen once. Sequenced: sorted CD4+, CD8+, or CD8+CD57+ T cells (not recorded which) from PBMCs. These receptors were taken from a human donor with aplastic anemia.

This clonotype appeared many times. The chain couples TRBV29-1 to TRBJ2-1, with 8 bases matching TRBD2. With V trimmed by 6 bases and J by 3 bases, 4 bases remained unmatched. CDR3 length: 13 residues. Germline V lookup: CDR1 SQVTM, CDR2 ANQGSEA. The CDR3 is CSVELADYNEQFF. The DNA of the CDR3 is TGCAGCGTGGAACTAGCGGACTACAATGAGCAGTTCTTC.

The gene calls are TRBV20-1 and TRBJ1-5; 10 bases map to TRBD1. The V gene's germline CDR1 is DFQATT and CDR2 SNEGSKA (reference sequence). V lost 5 bases, J lost 4 bases, and 2 bases stayed unmatched. The CDR3 is made up of 13 amino acids. CDR3 loop: CSAGTGENQPQHF. DNA for the CDR3: TGCAGTGCTGGGACAGGGGAGAATCAGCCCCAGCATTTT.

Ten or more counts support this clonotype. The chain couples TRBV7-9 to TRBJ2-5, with 7 bases aligning to TRBD2. Germline-derived CDR1 and CDR2 are SEHNR and FQNEAQ (reference sequence). CDR3 length: 14 residues. The V segment lost 3 bases and the J segment 4 bases; nucleotides outside the gene matches: 5. The CDR3 region has the DNA TGTGCCAGCAGCTTTCCAGGGAGGGCAGAGACCCAGTACTTC. It encodes CASSFPGRAETQYF.

This clonotype was recorded at least ten times. J is TRBJ1-3 and V is TRBV20-1, with 7 positions matching TRBD1. The CDR3 is made up of 14 amino acids. V lost 1 base, J lost 7 bases, and 7 bases stayed unmatched. Germline V CDR1 and CDR2: DFQATT, SNEGSKA (reference sequence). Here the CDR3 reads CSARGGGGVNTIYF. The CDR3 DNA is TGCAGTGCTAGAGGAGGAGGGGGCGTGAACACCATATATTTT.

This chain connects TRBV29-1 to TRBJ2-1; 11 nucleotides agree with TRBD1. This CDR3 region has 13 residues. V was pared by 6 bases and J by 9 bases, with 7 bases of the junction left unmatched. CDR1 is SQVTM, CDR2 ANQGSEA, per germline. The chain's CDR3 is CSVDRGQITEQFF. CDR3 in DNA: TGCAGCGTGGACAGGGGGCAGATTACTGAGCAGTTCTTC.

J is TRBJ2-5 and V is TRBV15; 12 nucleotides agree with TRBD1. The CDR3 sequence is 18 residues long. With 2 bases clipped from V and 4 bases from J, the junction kept 11 bases outside the gene matches. Germline V gene data show CDR1 as LNHNV and CDR2 as YYDKDF (reference sequence). The DNA of the CDR3 is TGTGCCACCAGCAGATTACTATTGCGGGGACAGGGGGCAGAGACCCAGTACTTC. Translated, it gives CATSRLLLRGQGAETQYF. Filled out from reference TRBV15 and TRBJ2-5, the complete variable domain reads DAMVIQNPRYQVTQFGKPVTLSCSQTLNHNVMYWYQQKSSQAPKLLFHYYDKDFNNEADTPDNFQSRRPNTSFCFLDIRSPGLGDTAMYLCATSRLLLRGQGAETQYFGPGTRLLVL.

This chain uses TRBV10-3 with TRBJ1-6; 12 nucleotides agree with TRBD1. Germline V gene lookup returns CDR1 ENHRY and CDR2 SYGVKD. The trim removed 10 bases at V and 7 bases at J, leaving 5 bases unmatched. The CDR3 runs 14 residues. CDR3 region: CASRDRGRNSPLHF. CDR3 nucleotides: TGTGCCAGTAGGGACAGGGGGCGGAATTCACCCCTCCACTTT.

This clonotype was seen at least ten times. V and J are TRBV12-3 or TRBV12-4 and TRBJ1-5, with no clear D. There are 14 residues in the CDR3. Deletions cut 4 bases from V and 3 bases from J, with 10 bases between. The CDR3 sequence is CASSSARTNQPQHF. The CDR3 DNA is TGTGCCAGCAGTTCGGCTCGCACCAATCAGCCCCAGCATTTT.

This clonotype was seen ten or more times. V usage is TRBV7-9 and J usage is TRBJ1-5, with 8 positions matching TRBD1. CDR1 is SEHNR and CDR2 is FQNEAQ in the germline V gene (reference sequence). The V gene end was trimmed by 2 bases and the J gene end by 3 bases; junction bases not matched to a gene: 6. This CDR3 has 16 residues. DNA for the CDR3: TGTGCCAGCAGCTTATTTGGGACAGGTTACAATCAGCCCCAGCATTTT. Its translation is CASSLFGTGYNQPQHF. The full variable domain, in which reference TRBV7-9 and TRBJ1-5 provide the parts outside the CDR3, is DTGVSQNPRHKITKRGQNVTFRCDPISEHNRLYWYRQTLGQGPEFLTYFQNEAQLEKSRLLSDRFSAERPKGSFSTLEIQRTEQGDSAMYLCASSLFGTGYNQPQHFGDGTRLSIL.

V is TRBV5-1 and J is TRBJ2-1, with 10 bases identical to TRBD2. Germline CDR1 and CDR2: SGHRS and YFSETQ. V trimming: 4 bases; J trimming: 5 bases; junction bases outside the gene matches: 12. This CDR3 region has 17 residues. The CDR3 sequence: CASSLPSLAGGHNEQFF. Written as DNA, the CDR3 is TGCGCCAGCAGCCTGCCATCTTTAGCGGGGGGCCACAATGAGCAGTTCTTC.

This clonotype was counted ten times or more. The chain joins TRBV20-1 to TRBJ2-1, with 11 bases that match TRBD2. The CDR3 contains 14 residues. V was clipped by 3 bases and J by 6 bases; unmatched bases: 4. Germline V gives CDR1 DFQATT, CDR2 SNEGSKA (reference sequence). The CDR3 loop reads CSASGLAGGNEQFF. In nucleotides, the CDR3 is TGCAGTGCTAGCGGGCTAGCGGGGGGCAATGAGCAGTTCTTC.

Concerning this clonotype: Since a much larger clone is just one base distant, this may be a read error. This rearrangement joins TRBV20-1 to TRBJ2-7, with D unresolved. CDR3 length: 13 residues. Germline lookup yields CDR1 DFQATT and CDR2 SNEGSKA (reference sequence). The CDR3 reads CSARDWVGNKHYF. The DNA for the CDR3 is TGCAGTGCTAGAGATTGGGTGGGTAACAAGCATTACTTC.

As for this clonotype: Its ends do not fully match the called genes, so a read error is possible. V and J are TRBV6-5 and TRBJ2-5; D perhaps matches TRBD2 (6 bases). The CDR3 consists of 14 residues. Germline V lookup: CDR1 MNHEY, CDR2 SVGAGI. This chain's CDR3 is CTSSYSRLGETQYF. The CDR3 nucleotides are TGTACCAGCAGTTACTCGAGACTAGGAGAGACCCAGTACTTC.

This sequence joins TRBV11-2 and TRBJ2-1; 9 bases map to TRBD2. The V segment lost 2 bases and the J segment 12 bases; nucleotides outside the gene matches: 14. CDR3 length: 16 amino acids. From germline, CDR1 is SGHAT and CDR2 FQNNGV. CDR3 loop: CASSLLAGALSFGQFF. CDR3 bases: TGTGCCAGCAGCTTATTAGCGGGAGCCCTCAGCTTCGGGCAGTTCTTC.

This chain joins TRBV6-1 and TRBJ1-1; the D gene is possibly TRBD1 (5 bases). The germline V and J ends were trimmed by 6 bases and 6 bases, with 14 bases remaining between them. CDR3 length: 13 residues. Germline V CDR1 and CDR2: MNHNS, SASEGT. The DNA of the CDR3 is TGTGCCAGCAGCAGTGGGGGTCGGGCTGAAGCTTTCTTT. It translates to CASSSGGRAEAFF.

The gene calls are TRBV11-1 and TRBJ2-5; no clear D. V was pared by 5 bases and J by 3 bases, with 22 bases between. The CDR3 is 17 residues long. The germline V gene has CDR1 SGHAT and CDR2 FQDESV (reference sequence). Here the CDR3 reads CASSPGRSQTYEETQYF. CDR3 sequence (DNA): TGTGCCAGCAGCCCGGGCCGAAGCCAAACTTACGAAGAGACCCAGTACTTC.

This clonotype appeared a few times. The gene calls are TRBV7-8 and TRBJ1-2, with a possible D match to TRBD1 (5 bases). There are 16 residues in the CDR3. CDR1 and CDR2 (germline): SGHVS, FQNEAQ. Trimming pared 1 base from V and 7 bases from J, leaving 19 bases between. The CDR3 DNA follows: TGTGCCAGCAGCTTAGATTATCGGTCAGGGATGAGTGGCTACACCTTC. This translates into CASSLDYRSGMSGYTF.

Ten or more counts support this clonotype. The V call is TRBV29-1, the J call TRBJ1-1, with D uncertain. V was shortened by 1 base and J by 0 bases, with 6 bases between the two germline ends. The CDR3 sequence is 13 residues long. Germline V gene data show CDR1 as SQVTM and CDR2 as ANQGSEA. The CDR3 bases are TGCAGCGTTGAAGGTCGCCTGAACACTGAAGCTTTCTTT. Its translation: CSVEGRLNTEAFF.

The chain carries TRBV4-3 and TRBJ2-7; TRBD1 might be the D (5 bases). The CDR3 is 15 amino acids. V was shortened by 1 base and J by 4 bases, with 14 bases between the two germline ends. Per the germline V gene, CDR1 is LGHNA and CDR2 is YSLEER. CDR3 in amino acids: CASSQVVGERYEQYF. CDR3 in DNA: TGCGCCAGCAGCCAAGTCGTAGGGGAAAGATACGAGCAGTACTTC.